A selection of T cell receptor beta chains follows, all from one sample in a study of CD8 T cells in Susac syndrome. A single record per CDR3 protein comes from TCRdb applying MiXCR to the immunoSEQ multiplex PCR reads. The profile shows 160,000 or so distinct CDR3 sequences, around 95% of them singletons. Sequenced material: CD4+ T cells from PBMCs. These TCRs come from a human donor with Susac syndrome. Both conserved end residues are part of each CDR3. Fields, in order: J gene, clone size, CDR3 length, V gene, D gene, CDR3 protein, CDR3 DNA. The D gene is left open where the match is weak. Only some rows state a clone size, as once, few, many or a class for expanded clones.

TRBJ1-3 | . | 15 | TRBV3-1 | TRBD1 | CASSQQGAGGNTIYF | TGTGCCAGCAGCCAACAGGGGGCTGGAGGAAACACCATATATTTT
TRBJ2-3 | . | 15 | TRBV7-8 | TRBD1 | CASSTRQGGTDTQYF | TGTGCCAGCAGCACAAGACAGGGGGGCACAGATACGCAGTATTTT
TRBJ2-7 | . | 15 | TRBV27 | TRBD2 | CASSLTAGGINEQYF | TGTGCCAGCAGTTTAACAGCGGGGGGGATCAACGAGCAGTACTTC
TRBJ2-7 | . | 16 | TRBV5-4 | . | CASSYGGVRDSYEQYF | TGTGCCAGCAGCTACGGTGGGGTGAGAGACTCCTACGAGCAGTACTTC
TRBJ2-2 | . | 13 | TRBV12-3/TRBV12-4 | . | CASSFRDGGELFF | TGTGCCAGCAGCTTCAGGGATGGCGGGGAGCTGTTTTTT
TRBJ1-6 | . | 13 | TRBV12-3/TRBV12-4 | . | CASKAGGTSPLHF | TGTGCCAGCAAGGCGGGGGGGACTTCACCCCTCCACTTT
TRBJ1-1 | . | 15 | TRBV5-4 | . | CASSLEKGAVGEAFF | TGTGCCAGCAGCTTGGAAAAGGGTGCGGTGGGTGAAGCTTTCTTT
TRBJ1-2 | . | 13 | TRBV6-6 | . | CASSYSGDYGYTF | TGTGCCAGCAGTTACTCAGGGGACTATGGCTACACCTTC
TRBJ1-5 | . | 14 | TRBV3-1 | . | CASSHSRSNQPQHF | TGTGCCAGCAGCCATAGTAGAAGCAATCAGCCCCAGCATTTT
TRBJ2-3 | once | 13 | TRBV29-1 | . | CSVIWDSTDTQYF | TGCAGCGTTATCTGGGACTCCACAGATACGCAGTATTTT
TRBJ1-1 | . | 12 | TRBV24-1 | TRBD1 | CATSDRQGSAFF | TGTGCCACCAGTGACAGACAGGGTTCAGCTTTCTTT
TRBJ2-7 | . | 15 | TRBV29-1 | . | CSVSFLGGSSYEQYF | TGCAGCGTTAGCTTTCTGGGGGGCAGCTCCTACGAGCAGTACTTC
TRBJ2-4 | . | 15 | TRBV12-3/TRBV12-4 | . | CASSLRHQAKNIQYF | TGTGCCAGCAGTTTGAGACATCAAGCCAAAAACATTCAGTACTTC
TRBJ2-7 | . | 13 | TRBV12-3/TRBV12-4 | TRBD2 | CASSLDGLAEQYF | TGTGCCAGCAGTTTAGATGGACTAGCCGAGCAGTACTTC
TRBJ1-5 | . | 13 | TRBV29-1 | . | CSVRDRPNQPQHF | TGCAGCGTTCGTGACAGGCCAAATCAGCCCCAGCATTTT
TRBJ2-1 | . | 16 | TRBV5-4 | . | CASSPQVLPPYNEQFF | TGTGCCAGCAGCCCACAGGTTCTTCCACCCTACAATGAGCAGTTCTTC
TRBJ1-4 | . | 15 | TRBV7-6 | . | CASSPNTVGDEKLFF | TGTGCCAGCAGCCCAAACACCGTTGGGGATGAAAAACTGTTTTTT
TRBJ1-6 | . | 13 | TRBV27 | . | CASRTGLRSPLHF | TGTGCCAGCAGGACGGGGTTGAGGTCACCCCTCCACTTT
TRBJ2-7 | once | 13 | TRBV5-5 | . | CASRPTGTYEQYF | TGTGCCAGCCGCCCTACAGGGACCTACGAGCAGTACTTC
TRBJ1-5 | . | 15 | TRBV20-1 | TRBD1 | CSAAGQGVRGQPQHF | TGCAGTGCTGCTGGACAGGGGGTACGCGGTCAGCCCCAGCATTTT